This paragraph covers one T cell receptor beta chain sequence. No antigen is known for it. The record originates from a study of beta chain features in type 1 diabetes. On the study more broadly: Healthy donors and patients showed comparable age, gender and cell yields. Study-wide points: TCRB CDR3s were moderately but significantly shorter in Type 1 diabetes patients in all four CD4+ subsets.

Sorted CD4+ subsets: naive, central memory, regulatory, stem cell-like memory (CD45RO/CCR7/CD25/CD127/CD95/CD27 panel). The V end lost 6 bases, the J end lost 6 bases, and 8 bases lay between the germline ends. CDR1 SQVTM and CDR2 ANQGSEA come from the germline V gene. The CDR3 extends over 10 amino acids. The isolated RNA, all of it, was reverse transcribed, so expressed TCRB transcripts were what got sequenced. Profiling relied on immunoSEQ multiplex PCR, and the TCRdb table lists in-frame clones only, not all of them. The sample records about 650,000 clones, around 12% being singletons. The V and J genes are TRBV29-1 and TRBJ1-1; D is possibly TRBD1 (5 bases). Sequences were obtained from naive CD4+ T cells from blood. The clonotype was recovered from a man aged 25 to 40 with type 1 diabetes. CDR3 loop: CSVETAEAFF. The CDR3 DNA reads as TGCAGCGTGGAGACAGCTGAAGCTTTCTTT.